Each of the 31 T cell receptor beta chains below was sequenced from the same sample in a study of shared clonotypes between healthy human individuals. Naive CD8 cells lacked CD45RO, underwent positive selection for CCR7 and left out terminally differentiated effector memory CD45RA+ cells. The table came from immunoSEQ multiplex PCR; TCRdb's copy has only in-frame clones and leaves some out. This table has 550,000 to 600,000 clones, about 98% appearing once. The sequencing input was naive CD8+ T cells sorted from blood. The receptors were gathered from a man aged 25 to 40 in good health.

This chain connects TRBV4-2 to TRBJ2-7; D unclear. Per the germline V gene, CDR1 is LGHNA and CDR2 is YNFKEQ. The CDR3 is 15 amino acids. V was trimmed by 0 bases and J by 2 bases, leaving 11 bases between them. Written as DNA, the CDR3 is TGTGCCAGCAGCCAAGATCCTCCCGGTACCTACGAGCAGTACTTC. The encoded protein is CASSQDPPGTYEQYF.

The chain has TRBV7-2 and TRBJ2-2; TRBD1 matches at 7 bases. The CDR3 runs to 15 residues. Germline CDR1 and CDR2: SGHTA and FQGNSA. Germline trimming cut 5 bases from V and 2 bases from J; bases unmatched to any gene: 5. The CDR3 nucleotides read TGTGCCAGCAGCCTAGGGACAGTTAACACCGGGGAGCTGTTTTTT. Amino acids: CASSLGTVNTGELFF.

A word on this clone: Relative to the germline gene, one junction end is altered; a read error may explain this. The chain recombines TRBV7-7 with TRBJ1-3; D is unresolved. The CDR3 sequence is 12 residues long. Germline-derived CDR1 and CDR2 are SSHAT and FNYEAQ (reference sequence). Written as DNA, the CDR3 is TGTGCTAGCAGCTTAGCGTCAAACACCATATATTTT. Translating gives CASSLASNTIYF.

The CDR3 DNA reads as TGTGCCAGCAGTCCTAGCGGGAGCGCCAATGAGCAGTTCTTC. Translating it yields CASSPSGSANEQFF. V is TRBV6-6 and J is TRBJ2-1, with 10 bases matching TRBD2. The CDR3 is made up of 14 amino acids. The trim removed 5 bases at V and 6 bases at J, leaving 4 bases unmatched. Germline V gene lookup returns CDR1 MNHNY and CDR2 SVGAGI (reference sequence).

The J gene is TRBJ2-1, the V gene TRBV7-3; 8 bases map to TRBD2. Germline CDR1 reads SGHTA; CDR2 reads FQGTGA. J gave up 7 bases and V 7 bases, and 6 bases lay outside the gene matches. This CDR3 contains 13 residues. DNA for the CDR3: TGTGCCAGCACCCGGGAGGGAGAGAATGAGCAGTTCTTC. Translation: CASTREGENEQFF.

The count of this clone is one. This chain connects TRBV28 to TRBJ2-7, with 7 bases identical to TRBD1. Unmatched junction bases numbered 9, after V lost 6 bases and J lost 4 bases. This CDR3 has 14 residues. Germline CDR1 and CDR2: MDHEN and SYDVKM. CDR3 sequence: CASRPQGTAYEQYF. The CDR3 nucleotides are TGTGCCAGCAGACCACAGGGGACGGCTTACGAGCAGTACTTC.

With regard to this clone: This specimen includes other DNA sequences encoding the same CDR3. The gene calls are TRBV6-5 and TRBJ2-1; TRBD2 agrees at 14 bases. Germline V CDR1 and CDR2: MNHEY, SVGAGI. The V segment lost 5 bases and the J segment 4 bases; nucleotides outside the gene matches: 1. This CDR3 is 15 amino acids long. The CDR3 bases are TGTGCCAGCAGTAGACTAGCGGGAGGGTACAATGAGCAGTTCTTC. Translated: CASSRLAGGYNEQFF.

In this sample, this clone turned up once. The CDR3 sequence is CASSQTGSEQYF. The CDR3 DNA reads TGTGCCAGCAGTCAGACAGGCTCCGAGCAGTACTTC. The gene calls are TRBV6-6 and TRBJ2-7, with a tentative D call TRBD1 (6 bases). This CDR3 is built from 12 residues. The V and J ends lost 5 bases and 6 bases respectively, with 11 bases between them. The germline V gene has CDR1 MNHNY and CDR2 SVGAGI (reference sequence).

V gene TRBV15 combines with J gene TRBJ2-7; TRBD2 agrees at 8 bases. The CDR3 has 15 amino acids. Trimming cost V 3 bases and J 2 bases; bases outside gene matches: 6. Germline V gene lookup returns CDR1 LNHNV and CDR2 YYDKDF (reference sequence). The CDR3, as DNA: TGTGCCACCAGCAGCGCCGGGACTAGACCCTACGAGCAGTACTTC. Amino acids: CATSSAGTRPYEQYF.

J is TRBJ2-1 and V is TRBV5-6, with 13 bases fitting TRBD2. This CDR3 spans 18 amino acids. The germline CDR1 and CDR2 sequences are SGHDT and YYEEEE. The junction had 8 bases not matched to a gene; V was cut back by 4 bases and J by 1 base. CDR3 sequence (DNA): TGTGCCAGCAGCCCGGGGACTAGCGGGATAGGGTCCTACAATGAGCAGTTCTTC. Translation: CASSPGTSGIGSYNEQFF.

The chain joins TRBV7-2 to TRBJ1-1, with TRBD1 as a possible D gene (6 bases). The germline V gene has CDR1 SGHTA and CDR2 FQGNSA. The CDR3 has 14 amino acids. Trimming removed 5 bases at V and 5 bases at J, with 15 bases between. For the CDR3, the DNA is TGTGCCAGCAGCCCCATTGTAGGGGGTACTGAAGCTTTCTTT. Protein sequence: CASSPIVGGTEAFF.

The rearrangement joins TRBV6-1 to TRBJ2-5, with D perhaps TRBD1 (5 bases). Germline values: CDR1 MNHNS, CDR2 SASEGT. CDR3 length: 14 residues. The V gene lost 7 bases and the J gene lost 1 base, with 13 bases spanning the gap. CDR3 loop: CASTLGHLQETQYF. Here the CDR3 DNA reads TGTGCCAGCACCCTTGGACACCTCCAAGAGACCCAGTACTTC.

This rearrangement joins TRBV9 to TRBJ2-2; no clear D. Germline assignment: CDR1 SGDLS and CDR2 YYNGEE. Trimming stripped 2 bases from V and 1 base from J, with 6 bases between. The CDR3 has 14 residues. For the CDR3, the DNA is TGTGCCAGCAGCGTTGGATTGAACACCGGGGAGCTGTTTTTT. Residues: CASSVGLNTGELFF.

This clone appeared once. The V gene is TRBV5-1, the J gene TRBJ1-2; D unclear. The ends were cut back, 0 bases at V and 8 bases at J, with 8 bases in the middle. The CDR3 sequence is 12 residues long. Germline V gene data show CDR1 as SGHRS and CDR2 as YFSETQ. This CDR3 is CASSLDSKGYTF. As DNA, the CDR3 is TGCGCCAGCAGCTTGGATTCCAAGGGCTACACCTTC.

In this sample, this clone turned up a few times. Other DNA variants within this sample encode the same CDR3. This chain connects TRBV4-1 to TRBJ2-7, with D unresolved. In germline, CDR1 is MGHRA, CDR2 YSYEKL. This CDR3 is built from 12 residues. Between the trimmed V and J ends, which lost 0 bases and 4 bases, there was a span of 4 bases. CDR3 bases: TGCGCCAGCAGCCAAGATGGGTACGAGCAGTACTTC. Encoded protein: CASSQDGYEQYF.

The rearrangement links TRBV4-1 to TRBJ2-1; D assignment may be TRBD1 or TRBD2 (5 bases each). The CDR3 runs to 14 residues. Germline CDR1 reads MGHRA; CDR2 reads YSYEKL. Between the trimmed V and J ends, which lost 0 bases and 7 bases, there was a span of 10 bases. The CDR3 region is CASSQDDWGNEQFF. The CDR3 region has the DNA TGCGCCAGCAGCCAAGATGACTGGGGGAATGAGCAGTTCTTC.

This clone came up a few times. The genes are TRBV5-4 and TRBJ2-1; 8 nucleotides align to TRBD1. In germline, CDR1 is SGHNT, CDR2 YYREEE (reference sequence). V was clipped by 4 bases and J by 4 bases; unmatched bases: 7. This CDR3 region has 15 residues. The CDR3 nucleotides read TGTGCCAGCAGCGCCGGACAGGGAGAATACAATGAGCAGTTCTTC. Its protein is CASSAGQGEYNEQFF.

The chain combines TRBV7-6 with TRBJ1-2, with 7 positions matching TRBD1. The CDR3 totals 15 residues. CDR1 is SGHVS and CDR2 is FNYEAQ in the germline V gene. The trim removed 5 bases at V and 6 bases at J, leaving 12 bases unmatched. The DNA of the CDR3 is TGTGCCAGCAGCCTTATGGCGGAGGGGGCCGATGGCTACACCTTC. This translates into CASSLMAEGADGYTF.

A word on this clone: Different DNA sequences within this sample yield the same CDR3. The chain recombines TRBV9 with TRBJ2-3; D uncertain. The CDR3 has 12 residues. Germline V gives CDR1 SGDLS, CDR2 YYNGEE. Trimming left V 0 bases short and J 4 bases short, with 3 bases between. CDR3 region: CASSVEADTQYF. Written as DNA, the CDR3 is TGTGCCAGCAGCGTAGAGGCAGATACGCAGTATTTT. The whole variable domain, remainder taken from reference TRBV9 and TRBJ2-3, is DSGVTQTPKHLITATGQRVTLRCSPRSGDLSVYWYQQSLDQGLQFLIQYYNGEERAKGNILERFSAQQFPDLHSELNLSSLELGDSALYFCASSVEADTQYFGPGTRLTVL.

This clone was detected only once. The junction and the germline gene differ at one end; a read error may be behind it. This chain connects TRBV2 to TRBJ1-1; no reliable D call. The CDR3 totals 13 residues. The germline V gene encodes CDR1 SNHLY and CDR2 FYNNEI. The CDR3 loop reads CASQDGLKTEAFF. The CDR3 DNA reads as TGTGCCAGCCAGGACGGGTTGAAAACTGAAGCTTTCTTT.

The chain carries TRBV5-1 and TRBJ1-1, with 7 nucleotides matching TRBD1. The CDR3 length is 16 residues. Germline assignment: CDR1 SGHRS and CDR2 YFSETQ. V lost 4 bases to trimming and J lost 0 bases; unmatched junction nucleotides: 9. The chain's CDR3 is CASSAVSTGLNTEAFF. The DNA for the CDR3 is TGCGCCAGCAGCGCTGTTTCGACAGGGCTGAACACTGAAGCTTTCTTT.

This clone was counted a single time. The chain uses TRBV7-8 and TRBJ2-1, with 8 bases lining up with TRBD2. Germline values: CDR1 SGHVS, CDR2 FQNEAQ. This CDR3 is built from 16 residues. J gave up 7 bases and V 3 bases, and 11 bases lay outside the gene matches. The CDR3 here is CASSFLLAGLGNEQFF. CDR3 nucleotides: TGTGCCAGCAGCTTCCTCCTAGCGGGTCTAGGTAATGAGCAGTTCTTC. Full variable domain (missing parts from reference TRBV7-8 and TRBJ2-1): GAGVSQSPRYKVAKRGQDVALRCDPISGHVSLFWYQQALGQGPEFLTYFQNEAQLDKSGLPSDRFFAERPEGSVSTLKIQRTQQEDSAVYLCASSFLLAGLGNEQFFGPGTRLTVL.

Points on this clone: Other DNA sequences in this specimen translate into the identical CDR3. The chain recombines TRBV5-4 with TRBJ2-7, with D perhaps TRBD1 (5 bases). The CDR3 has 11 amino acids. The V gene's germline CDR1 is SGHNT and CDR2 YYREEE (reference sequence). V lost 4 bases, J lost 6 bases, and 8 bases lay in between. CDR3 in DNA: TGTGCCAGCAGCCTTGGGGCCGAGCAGTACTTC. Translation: CASSLGAEQYF.

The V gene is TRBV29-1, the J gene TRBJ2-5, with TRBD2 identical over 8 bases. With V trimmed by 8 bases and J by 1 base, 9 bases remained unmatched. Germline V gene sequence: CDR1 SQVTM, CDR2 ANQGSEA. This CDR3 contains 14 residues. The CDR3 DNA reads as TGCAGCTACCTTTCGACTAGCGCCCAAGAGACCCAGTACTTC. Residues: CSYLSTSAQETQYF.

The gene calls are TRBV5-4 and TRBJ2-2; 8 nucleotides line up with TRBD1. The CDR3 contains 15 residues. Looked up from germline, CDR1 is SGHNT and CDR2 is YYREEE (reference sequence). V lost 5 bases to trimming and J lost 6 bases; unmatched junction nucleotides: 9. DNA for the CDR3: TGTGCCAGCAGTTTAGACAGGGGAAGCTCCGGGGAGCTGTTTTTT. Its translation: CASSLDRGSSGELFF.

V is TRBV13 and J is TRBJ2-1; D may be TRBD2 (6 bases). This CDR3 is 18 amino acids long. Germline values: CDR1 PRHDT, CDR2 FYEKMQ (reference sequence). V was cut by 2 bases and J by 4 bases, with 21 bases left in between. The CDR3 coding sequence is TGTGCCAGCAGCTTACCCATCTTGGATCCTGGGAGGTACAATGAGCAGTTCTTC. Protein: CASSLPILDPGRYNEQFF.

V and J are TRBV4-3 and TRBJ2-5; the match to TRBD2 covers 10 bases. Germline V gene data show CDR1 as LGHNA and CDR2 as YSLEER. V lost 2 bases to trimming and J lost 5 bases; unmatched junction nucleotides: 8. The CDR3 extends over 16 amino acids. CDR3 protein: CASSQILAGIGETQYF. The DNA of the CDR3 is TGCGCCAGCAGCCAAATACTAGCGGGAATCGGGGAGACCCAGTACTTC.

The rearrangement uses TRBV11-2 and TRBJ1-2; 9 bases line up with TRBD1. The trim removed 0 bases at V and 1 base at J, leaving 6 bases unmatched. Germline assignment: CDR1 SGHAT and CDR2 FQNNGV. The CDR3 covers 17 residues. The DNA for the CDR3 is TGTGCCAGCAGCTTAGATCCTTTGGACAGGGGTAACTATGGCTACACCTTC. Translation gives CASSLDPLDRGNYGYTF.

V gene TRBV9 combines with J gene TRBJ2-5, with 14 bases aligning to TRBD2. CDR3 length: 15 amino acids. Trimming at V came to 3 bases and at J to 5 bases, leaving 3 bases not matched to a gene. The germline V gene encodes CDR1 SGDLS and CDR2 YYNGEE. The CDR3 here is CASSEGLAGVETQYF. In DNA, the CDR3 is TGTGCCAGCAGCGAGGGACTAGCGGGAGTGGAGACCCAGTACTTC.

CDR3 DNA sequence: TGTGCCAGCAGCACTTCCCCGATAGAAGCTTTCTTT. Amino acids: CASSTSPIEAFF. The chain is built from TRBV11-3 and TRBJ1-1; D gene uncertain. V was cut by 5 bases and J by 8 bases, with 12 bases left in between. Germline V lookup: CDR1 SGHNT, CDR2 YENEEA. The CDR3 is made up of 12 amino acids.

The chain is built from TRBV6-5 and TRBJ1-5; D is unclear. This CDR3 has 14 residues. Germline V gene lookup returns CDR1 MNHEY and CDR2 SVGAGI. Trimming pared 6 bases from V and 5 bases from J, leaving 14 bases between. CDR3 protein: CASSPRRVDQPQHF. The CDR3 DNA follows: TGTGCCAGCAGCCCCAGGAGGGTGGATCAGCCCCAGCATTTT.